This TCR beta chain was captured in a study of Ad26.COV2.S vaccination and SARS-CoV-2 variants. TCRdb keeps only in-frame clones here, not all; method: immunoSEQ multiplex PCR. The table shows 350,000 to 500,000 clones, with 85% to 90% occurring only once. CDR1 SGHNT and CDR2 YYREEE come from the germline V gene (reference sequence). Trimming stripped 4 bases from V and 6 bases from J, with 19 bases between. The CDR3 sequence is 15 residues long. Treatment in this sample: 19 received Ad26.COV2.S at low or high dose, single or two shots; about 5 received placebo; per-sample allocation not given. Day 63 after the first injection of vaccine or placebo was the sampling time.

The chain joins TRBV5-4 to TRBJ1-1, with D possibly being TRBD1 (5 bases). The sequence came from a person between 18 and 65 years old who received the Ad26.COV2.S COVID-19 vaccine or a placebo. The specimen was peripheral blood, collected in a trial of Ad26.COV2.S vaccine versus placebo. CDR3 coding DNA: TGTGCCAGCAGCGATCCCAGGGACCTTGGCTCTGAAGCTTTCTTT. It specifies CASSDPRDLGSEAFF.